One sample yielded the 30 T cell receptor beta chains listed below, sequenced in a study of blood T cell repertoires in COVID-19. Sequencing was performed with immunoSEQ multiplex PCR; in TCRdb, only in-frame clones are kept and a portion is missing. The table includes some 42,000 clones, about 82% detected once. Sequencing was performed on peripheral blood. These receptors were obtained from a man aged 45 to 65 with active COVID-19.

In this sample, this clone turned up once. The chain couples TRBV6-6 to TRBJ2-3; D not certain. Germline CDR1 and CDR2: MNHNY and SVGAGI (reference sequence). CDR3 size: 11 residues. V was cut by 6 bases and J by 7 bases, with 8 bases left in between. The CDR3, as DNA: TGTGCCAGCAGGAGTAGCTATACGCAGTATTTT. Residues: CASRSSYTQYF.

The chain uses TRBV12-3 or TRBV12-4 and TRBJ1-2; 8 bases are a match to TRBD1. The CDR3 runs to 13 residues. The ends lost 6 bases at V and 13 bases at J; junction bases unmatched: 13. CDR3 DNA sequence: TGTGCCAGCAGCCAACGGACAGGGACGGCTATCACCTTC. Translating it yields CASSQRTGTAITF.

The chain has TRBV14 and TRBJ2-5, with 7 bases fitting TRBD1. CDR3 length: 13 residues. After removal of 5 bases from V and 4 bases from J, the junction contained 4 bases not matched to a gene. The germline V gene has CDR1 SGHDN and CDR2 FVKESK. CDR3 sequence (DNA): TGTGCCAGCAGCACGAACAGGGGAGAGACCCAGTACTTC. Translating it yields CASSTNRGETQYF. Supplemented by reference TRBV14 and TRBJ2-5, the full variable domain reads EAGVTQFPSHSVIEKGQTVTLRCDPISGHDNLYWYRRVMGKEIKFLLHFVKESKQDESGMPNNRFLAERTGGTYSTLKVQPAELEDSGVYFCASSTNRGETQYFGPGTRLLVL.

The rearrangement joins TRBV3-1 (or the pseudogene TRBV3-2) to TRBJ2-4; possible D gene TRBD1, 5 bases. In germline, CDR1 is LGHDT, CDR2 YNNKEL (reference sequence). Trimming shortened V by 3 bases and J by 1 base, and 7 bases separated the two germline ends. The CDR3 is made up of 14 amino acids. Here the CDR3 reads CASSQAGAKNIQYF. The DNA of the CDR3 is TGTGCCAGCAGCCAGGCAGGGGCCAAAAACATTCAGTACTTC.

This chain joins TRBV6-2 or TRBV6-3 and TRBJ2-5; 8 bases match TRBD1. Losses at the gene ends were 1 base for V and 3 bases for J; bases not matched to a gene: 4. The germline CDR1 and CDR2 sequences are MNHEY and SVGEGT. The CDR3 length is 15 residues. The CDR3, as DNA: TGTGCCAGCAGTTACTTGGGACAGGTTAAAGAGACCCAGTACTTC. Residues: CASSYLGQVKETQYF.

This chain connects TRBV7-2 to TRBJ1-2, with a tentative D call TRBD1 (6 bases). V was clipped by 5 bases and J by 4 bases, with 20 bases between them. Per the germline V gene, CDR1 is SGHTA and CDR2 is FQGNSA. The CDR3 covers 16 residues. The CDR3 nucleotides read TGTGCCAGCAGCGGGACAAGGGGATCTTTTATCTATGGCTACACCTTC. This gives the protein CASSGTRGSFIYGYTF.

The rearrangement joins TRBV11-3 to TRBJ2-1; D is undetermined. The CDR3 length is 13 residues. Per the germline V gene, CDR1 is SGHNT and CDR2 is YENEEA. Trimming cost V 1 base and J 11 bases, with 12 bases left between them. CDR3 DNA: TGTGCCAGCAGCTTAGGATCCCCAGTTAAGCAGTTCTTC. This translates into CASSLGSPVKQFF.

This sequence joins TRBV5-4 and TRBJ1-2; tentative D call: TRBD1 (6 bases). The V end lost 6 bases, the J end lost 0 bases, and 21 bases lay between the germline ends. Per germline, CDR1 SGHNT and CDR2 YYREEE (reference sequence). This CDR3 contains 17 residues. CDR3 DNA: TGTGCCAGCACCCCCTGGGGGCGGGGAGGGGCTAACTATGGCTACACCTTC. The encoded protein is CASTPWGRGGANYGYTF.

The chain couples TRBV7-9 to TRBJ2-1, with a tentative D call TRBD1 (7 bases). The CDR3 is made up of 15 amino acids. CDR1 SEHNR and CDR2 FQNEAQ come from the germline V gene (reference sequence). V was trimmed by 5 bases and J by 5 bases, leaving 16 bases between them. As DNA, the CDR3 is TGTGCCAGCAGCACCCCAGGGGGGAGTAACAATGAGCAGTTCTTC. This encodes CASSTPGGSNNEQFF.

The chain joins TRBV7-9 to TRBJ2-5; 9 nucleotides match TRBD1. The CDR3 covers 15 residues. Trimming at V came to 2 bases and at J to 5 bases, leaving 6 bases not matched to a gene. CDR1 and CDR2 (germline): SEHNR, FQNEAQ (reference sequence). CDR3 coding DNA: TGTGCCAGCAGCTTAAGGGACAGGGTGTATGAGACCCAGTACTTC. Translation: CASSLRDRVYETQYF.

The chain joins TRBV5-1 to TRBJ2-1; 7 positions agree with TRBD1. V lost 3 bases and J lost 7; bases outside the gene matches: 7. This CDR3 region has 14 residues. Germline V gene data show CDR1 as SGHRS and CDR2 as YFSETQ. The CDR3 spells CASSYNLQGNEQFF. Written as DNA, the CDR3 is TGCGCCAGCAGCTACAATCTACAGGGGAATGAGCAGTTCTTC.

The chain couples TRBV6-2 or TRBV6-3 to TRBJ1-1; D is unclear. Germline CDR1 is MNHEY and CDR2 is SVGEGT. The CDR3 spans 13 residues. Deletions cut 2 bases from V and 3 bases from J, with 7 bases between. CDR3 residues: CASSYLQYTEAFF. The CDR3, as DNA: TGTGCCAGCAGTTACCTACAGTACACTGAAGCTTTCTTT.

The chain carries TRBV19 and TRBJ2-1, with TRBD2 identical over 8 bases. The CDR3 is 14 residues long. The germline V gene has CDR1 LNHDA and CDR2 SQIVND (reference sequence). Losses at the gene ends were 10 bases for V and 8 bases for J; bases not matched to a gene: 13. The CDR3 DNA sequence: TGTGCCACCCACCGGGGCTCGGGAGGGTATGAGCAGTTCTTC. The encoded protein is CATHRGSGGYEQFF. Supplemented by reference TRBV19 and TRBJ2-1, the full variable domain reads DGGITQSPKYLFRKEGQNVTLSCEQNLNHDAMYWYRQDPGQGLRLIYYSQIVNDFQKGDIAEGYSVSREKKESFPLTVTSAQKNPTAFYLCATHRGSGGYEQFFGPGTRLTVL.

The V call is TRBV9, the J call TRBJ2-7; tentative D call: TRBD2 (5 bases). The length of the CDR3 is 12 residues. CDR1 SGDLS and CDR2 YYNGEE come from the germline V gene. Trimming pared 4 bases from V and 3 bases from J, leaving 8 bases between. This CDR3 is CASSSDFYEQYF. The CDR3 DNA reads TGTGCCAGCAGCTCGGACTTCTACGAGCAGTACTTC.

This chain connects TRBV3-1 (or the pseudogene TRBV3-2) to TRBJ2-7, with D perhaps matching TRBD2 (6 bases). CDR3 length equals 13 residues. Between the trimmed V and J ends, which lost 4 bases and 4 bases, there was a span of 11 bases. Germline CDR1 and CDR2: LGHDT and YNNKEL (reference sequence). This chain's CDR3 is CASSLGTAYEQYF. DNA of the CDR3: TGTGCCAGCAGCCTCGGGACTGCATACGAGCAGTACTTC.

V usage is TRBV24-1 and J usage is TRBJ2-5; tentative D call: TRBD2 (6 bases). This CDR3 contains 16 residues. The V end lost 4 bases, the J end lost 4 bases, and 18 bases lay between the germline ends. CDR1 KGHDR and CDR2 SFDVKD come from the germline V gene. CDR3 protein: CATSDPGHGGGETQYF. The CDR3 region has the DNA TGTGCCACCAGTGACCCCGGGCACGGGGGAGGAGAGACCCAGTACTTC.

The V and J genes are TRBV6-5 and TRBJ2-1; 7 bases agree with TRBD2. The germline V gene has CDR1 MNHEY and CDR2 SVGAGI. The CDR3 is 15 residues long. V gave up 7 bases and J gave up 0 bases; unmatched junction bases: 6. Here the CDR3 reads CASTLAGSSYNEQFF. In DNA, the CDR3 is TGTGCCAGCACGTTAGCGGGCTCCTCCTACAATGAGCAGTTCTTC.

V is TRBV5-1 and J is TRBJ2-3; D is ambiguous. CDR1 and CDR2 (germline): SGHRS, YFSETQ. The length of the CDR3 is 14 residues. The V and J ends lost 4 bases and 2 bases respectively, with 11 bases between them. CDR3 coding DNA: TGCGCCAGCAGCAACAGAGTCGACACAGATACGCAGTATTTT. Its protein is CASSNRVDTDTQYF.

Here the CDR3 reads CASSFQGDSPLHF. DNA for the CDR3: TGTGCCAGCAGTTTCCAAGGGGATTCACCCCTCCACTTT. The V and J genes are TRBV12-3 or TRBV12-4 and TRBJ1-6; tentative D call: TRBD1 (5 bases). CDR3 length: 13 amino acids. V dropped 3 bases and J dropped 8 bases, with 8 bases sitting between them.

This chain uses TRBV2 with TRBJ2-7; TRBD1 matches at 8 bases. CDR3 length: 14 residues. From germline, CDR1 is SNHLY and CDR2 FYNNEI. J lost 4 bases, V lost 8 bases, and 10 bases had no gene match. CDR3 region: CASEPRTGLYEQYF. CDR3 coding DNA: TGTGCCAGCGAACCGAGGACAGGGCTTTACGAGCAGTACTTC.

V and J are TRBV6-6 and TRBJ1-3, with D hard to call. The V and J ends lost 1 base and 3 bases respectively, with 7 bases between them. Germline CDR1 MNHNY, CDR2 SVGAGI (reference sequence). This CDR3 contains 14 residues. CDR3: CASSYFAGGNTIYF. In nucleotides, the CDR3 is TGTGCCAGCAGTTACTTTGCGGGTGGAAACACCATATATTTT.

The chain combines TRBV7-2 with TRBJ2-3; 12 bases are shared with TRBD2. CDR3 length equals 17 residues. CDR1 is SGHTA, CDR2 FQGNSA, per germline. Germline trimming cut 3 bases from V and 4 bases from J; bases unmatched to any gene: 8. The CDR3 protein is CASSFPSGGVSPDTQYF. The CDR3 region has the DNA TGTGCCAGCAGCTTCCCTAGCGGGGGGGTTAGCCCAGATACGCAGTATTTT. Full variable domain (rest looked up from reference TRBV7-2 and TRBJ2-3): GAGVSQSPSNKVTEKGKDVELRCDPISGHTALYWYRQSLGQGLEFLIYFQGNSAPDKSGLPSDRFSAERTGGSVSTLTIQRTQQEDSAVYLCASSFPSGGVSPDTQYFGPGTRLTVL.

J is TRBJ2-7 and V is TRBV18; the match to TRBD2 covers 12 bases. Germline V gene lookup returns CDR1 KGHSH and CDR2 LQKENI. The V segment lost 2 bases and the J segment 6 bases; nucleotides outside the gene matches: 8. The CDR3 spans 16 residues. The chain's CDR3 is CASSPIRLAGEGEQYF. The DNA of the CDR3 is TGTGCCAGCTCACCAATTCGACTAGCGGGAGAAGGCGAGCAGTACTTC.

This clone was detected a few times. J is TRBJ1-2 and V is TRBV6-5; D perhaps matches TRBD1 (6 bases). Trimming cost V 8 bases and J 7 bases, with 17 bases left between them. Germline V lookup: CDR1 MNHEY, CDR2 SVGAGI. This CDR3 contains 13 residues. CDR3 coding DNA: TGTGCCAGCCGCAACAGGGTAGAATCTGGCTACACCTTC. This codes for CASRNRVESGYTF.

The chain links TRBV27 to TRBJ2-7; 8 nucleotides align to TRBD1. The CDR3 contains 15 residues. V trimming: 5 bases; J trimming: 7 bases; junction bases outside the gene matches: 13. CDR1 is MNHEY, CDR2 SMNVEV, per germline (reference sequence). The DNA for the CDR3 is TGTGCCAGCAGTATCGGGACAGGTGCCTGGGGTGAGCAGTACTTC. It is translated as CASSIGTGAWGEQYF.

The chain has TRBV6-1 and TRBJ1-2; D is ambiguous. V was trimmed by 3 bases and J by 7 bases, leaving 18 bases between them. CDR1 MNHNS and CDR2 SASEGT come from the germline V gene. The CDR3 spans 15 residues. The chain's CDR3 is CASSDSGRRPPGYTF. Written as DNA, the CDR3 is TGTGCCAGCAGTGATTCGGGGAGGCGACCCCCTGGCTACACCTTC.

V gene TRBV7-2 combines with J gene TRBJ1-5; D is possibly TRBD1 (6 bases). Germline loops: CDR1 SGHTA, CDR2 FQGNSA. The germline V and J ends were trimmed by 1 base and 6 bases, with 10 bases remaining between them. CDR3 length: 14 amino acids. This chain's CDR3 is CASSLVGGGQPQHF. CDR3 nucleotides: TGTGCCAGCAGCTTAGTTGGGGGCGGTCAGCCCCAGCATTTT.

This clone has just a few counts. The chain joins TRBV6-4 to TRBJ2-1; 10 bases align to TRBD2. The CDR3 has 13 residues. V was pared by 5 bases and J by 6 bases, with 1 base of the junction left unmatched. Germline-derived CDR1 and CDR2 are MRHNA and SNTAGT. Here the CDR3 reads CASSSGGANEQFF. The CDR3 coding sequence is TGTGCCAGCAGTAGCGGGGGGGCCAATGAGCAGTTCTTC.

CDR3 loop: CASSLGPENYGYTF. For the CDR3, the DNA is TGTGCCAGCAGCTTAGGGCCAGAGAACTATGGCTACACCTTC. This chain uses TRBV7-3 with TRBJ1-2; no firm D call. Germline CDR1 and CDR2: SGHTA and FQGTGA. Trimming removed 2 bases at V and 2 bases at J, with 9 bases between. CDR3 size: 14 residues.

This clone was observed once. This chain connects TRBV3-1 (or the pseudogene TRBV3-2) to TRBJ2-2, with TRBD2 matching over 7 bases. After removal of 0 bases from V and 4 bases from J, the junction contained 5 bases not matched to a gene. Per germline, CDR1 LGHDT and CDR2 YNNKEL (reference sequence). This CDR3 spans 16 amino acids. The CDR3 DNA follows: TGTGCCAGCAGCCAAGATTGGGGGGAGGGCACCGGGGAGCTGTTTTTT. Its protein is CASSQDWGEGTGELFF.